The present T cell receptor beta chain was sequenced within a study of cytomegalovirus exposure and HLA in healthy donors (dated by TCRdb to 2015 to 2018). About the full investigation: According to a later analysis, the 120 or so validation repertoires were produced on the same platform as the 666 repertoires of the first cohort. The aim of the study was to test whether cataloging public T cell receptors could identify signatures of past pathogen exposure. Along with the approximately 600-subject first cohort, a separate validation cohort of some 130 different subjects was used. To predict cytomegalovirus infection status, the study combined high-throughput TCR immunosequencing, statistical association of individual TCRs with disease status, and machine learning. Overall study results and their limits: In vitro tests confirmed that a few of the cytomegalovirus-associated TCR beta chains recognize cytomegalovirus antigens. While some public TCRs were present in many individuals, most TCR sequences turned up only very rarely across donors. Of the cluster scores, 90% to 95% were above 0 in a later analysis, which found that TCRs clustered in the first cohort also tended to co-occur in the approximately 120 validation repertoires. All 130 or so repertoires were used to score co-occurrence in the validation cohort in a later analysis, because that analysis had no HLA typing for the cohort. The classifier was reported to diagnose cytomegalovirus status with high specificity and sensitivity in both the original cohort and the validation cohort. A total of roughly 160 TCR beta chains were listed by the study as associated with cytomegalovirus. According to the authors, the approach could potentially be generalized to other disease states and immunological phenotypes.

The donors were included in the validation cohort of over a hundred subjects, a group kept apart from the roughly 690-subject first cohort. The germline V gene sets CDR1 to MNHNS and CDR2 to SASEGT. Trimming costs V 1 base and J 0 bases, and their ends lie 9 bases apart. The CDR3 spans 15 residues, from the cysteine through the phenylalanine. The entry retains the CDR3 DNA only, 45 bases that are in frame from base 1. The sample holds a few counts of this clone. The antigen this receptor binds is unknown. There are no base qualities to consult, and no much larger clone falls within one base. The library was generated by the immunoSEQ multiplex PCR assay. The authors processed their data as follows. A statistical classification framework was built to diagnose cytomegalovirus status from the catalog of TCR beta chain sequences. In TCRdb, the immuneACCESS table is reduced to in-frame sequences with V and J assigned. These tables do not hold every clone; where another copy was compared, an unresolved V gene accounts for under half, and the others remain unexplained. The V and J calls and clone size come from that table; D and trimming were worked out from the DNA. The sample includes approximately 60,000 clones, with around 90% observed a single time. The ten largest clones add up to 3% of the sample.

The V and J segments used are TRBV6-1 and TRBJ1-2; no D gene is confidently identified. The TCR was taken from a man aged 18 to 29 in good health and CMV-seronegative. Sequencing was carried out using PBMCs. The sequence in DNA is TGTGCCAGCAGTGAAGGAGAGGTAGCTAACTATGGCTACACCTTC. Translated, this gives CASSEGEVANYGYTF.